These T cell receptor beta chains were read from a single sample in a study of cytomegalovirus exposure and HLA in healthy donors. Using immunoSEQ multiplex PCR, the repertoire was profiled, and TCRdb retains in-frame clones only, with some absent. The sample yields fewer than 150,000 clones, approximately 80% seen once. Sequenced input: PBMCs. All receptors come from a human donor in good health. The CDR3 runs from the conserved cysteine through the conserved F or W. The D gene is left open where the match is weak. The size of a clone is reported for some rows only, either as once, few or many, or as a class for expanded clones.

v_call	d_call	clone_size	j_call	cdr3_aa	cdr3_nt
TRBV5-1	TRBD2	-	TRBJ2-1	CASSSLAGRYNEQFF	TGCGCCAGCAGCTCCCTAGCGGGGAGGTACAATGAGCAGTTCTTC
TRBV30	-	-	TRBJ1-1	CAWSFPDMNTEAFF	TGTGCCTGGAGTTTCCCGGACATGAACACTGAAGCTTTCTTT
TRBV14	-	-	TRBJ2-5	CASSQDRVRETQYF	TGTGCCAGCAGCCAAGATCGGGTGAGAGAGACCCAGTACTTC
TRBV19	TRBD1	-	TRBJ1-5	CASIGTGWGNQPQHF	TGTGCCAGTATTGGGACAGGGTGGGGTAATCAGCCCCAGCATTTT
TRBV5-1	-	-	TRBJ2-2	CASSPGNTGELFF	TGCGCCAGCAGCCCGGGTAACACCGGGGAGCTGTTTTTT
TRBV7-9	-	large	TRBJ2-7	CASSLGQASYEQYF	TGTGCCAGCAGCTTAGGACAGGCCTCCTACGAGCAGTACTTC
TRBV19	TRBD2	once	TRBJ2-4	CATRPGGEGVKNIQYF	TGTGCCACCCGACCGGGGGGGGAGGGGGTCAAAAACATTCAGTACTTC
TRBV6-5	-	-	TRBJ2-2	CASSLGLNTGELFF	TGTGCCAGCAGTTTGGGACTGAACACCGGGGAGCTGTTTTTT
TRBV19	-	-	TRBJ1-1	CASSIPVGGAIEAFF	TGTGCCAGTAGTATACCAGTGGGGGGGGCAATTGAAGCTTTCTTT
TRBV28	TRBD1	-	TRBJ2-5	CASSSLGTGGETQYF	TGTGCCAGCAGTTCCCTCGGGACAGGGGGAGAGACCCAGTACTTC
TRBV14	TRBD2	few	TRBJ2-5	CASSQAGRAGKTQYF	TGTGCCAGCAGCCAAGCCGGGAGGGCCGGGAAGACCCAGTACTTC
TRBV7-8	TRBD1	-	TRBJ2-6	CASSWTGRSGANVLTF	TGTGCCAGCAGCTGGACAGGTCGCTCTGGGGCCAACGTCCTGACTTTC
TRBV5-1	TRBD2	few	TRBJ2-7	CASSRVNTGTRRINEQYF	TGCGCCAGCAGCCGAGTGAATACCGGGACTAGGAGGATAAACGAGCAGTACTTC
TRBV28	TRBD1	-	TRBJ2-7	CASTGDRVYEQYF	TGTGCCAGCACCGGGGACAGGGTCTACGAGCAGTACTTC
TRBV6-1	TRBD1	-	TRBJ1-1	CASRTGQPNTEAFF	TGTGCCAGCAGGACGGGACAGCCGAACACTGAAGCTTTCTTT
TRBV28	TRBD1	-	TRBJ1-1	CASSPQGIGATEAFF	TGTGCCAGCAGTCCACAGGGGATAGGGGCCACTGAAGCTTTCTTT
TRBV5-1	TRBD2	-	TRBJ2-1	CASSSTTSGRGGEQFF	TGCGCCAGCAGCTCAACGACTAGCGGGCGGGGGGGTGAGCAGTTCTTC
TRBV2	-	-	TRBJ1-2	CASSEEGGGPYGYTF	TGTGCCAGCAGTGAGGAAGGGGGGGGGCCCTATGGCTACACCTTC
TRBV18	-	-	TRBJ1-2	CASSPTNRELVYGYTF	TGTGCCAGCTCACCAACTAACAGGGAATTAGTCTATGGCTACACCTTC
TRBV5-6	-	-	TRBJ1-1	CASSLGPTVEAFF	TGTGCCAGCAGCTTAGGGCCGACAGTCGAAGCTTTCTTT
TRBV5-1	TRBD1	-	TRBJ1-6	CASSLTGGGGNSPLHF	TGCGCCAGCAGCCTCACAGGGGGCGGAGGTAATTCACCCCTCCACTTT
TRBV10-3	-	-	TRBJ2-3	CAISDSRGTDTQYF	TGTGCCATCAGTGATTCCCGGGGCACAGATACGCAGTATTTT
TRBV29-1	-	-	TRBJ2-7	CSVIRGTYEQYF	TGCAGCGTTATAAGAGGGACCTACGAGCAGTACTTC
TRBV19	TRBD1	-	TRBJ1-1	CASSDRGTNTEAFF	TGTGCCAGTAGCGACAGGGGGACGAACACTGAAGCTTTCTTT
TRBV7-9	-	-	TRBJ2-7	CASSQEGAYEQYF	TGTGCCAGCAGCCAAGAGGGGGCCTACGAGCAGTACTTC
TRBV5-7	-	-	TRBJ1-4	CASSLSGLGEKLFF	TGTGCCAGCAGCTTATCGGGGTTGGGTGAAAAACTGTTTTTT
TRBV28	-	-	TRBJ1-5	CASSLSPSQGGGNQPQHF	TGTGCCAGCAGTTTGTCCCCATCACAGGGAGGGGGCAATCAGCCCCAGCATTTT
TRBV28	TRBD1	once	TRBJ1-5	CASSSLTGVQPQHF	TGTGCCAGCAGTTCGCTAACAGGGGTTCAGCCCCAGCATTTT
TRBV27	-	-	TRBJ2-1	CASSLMSLPYNEQFF	TGTGCCAGCAGTTTAATGTCTCTCCCTTACAATGAGCAGTTCTTC
TRBV11-3	-	-	TRBJ2-1	CASSHTRVTDNEQFF	TGTGCCAGCAGCCACACGCGGGTTACGGACAATGAGCAGTTCTTC
TRBV5-1	TRBD2	-	TRBJ2-7	CASSFSGGSSGDEQYF	TGCGCCAGCAGCTTTAGCGGGGGAAGCTCGGGTGACGAGCAGTACTTC
TRBV5-1	-	once	TRBJ2-7	CASSLEADIYEQYF	TGCGCCAGCAGCCTTGAAGCGGATATCTACGAGCAGTACTTC
TRBV11-2	TRBD1	-	TRBJ1-1	CASSVDRGSTEAFF	TGTGCCAGCAGCGTCGACAGGGGAAGCACTGAAGCTTTCTTT
TRBV30	-	-	TRBJ1-2	CAWKQNYGYTF	TGTGCCTGGAAACAAAATTATGGCTACACCTTC
TRBV19	-	once	TRBJ2-2	CASSKDNTPGELFF	TGTGCCAGTAGTAAGGACAACACTCCCGGGGAGCTGTTTTTT
TRBV10-3	-	once	TRBJ2-3	CAIRGLSTTDTQYF	TGTGCCATCAGAGGACTATCAACCACAGATACGCAGTATTTT
TRBV4-1	-	few	TRBJ1-5	CASSQEIVQPQHF	TGCGCCAGCAGCCAAGAGATAGTTCAGCCCCAGCATTTT
TRBV7-6	TRBD1	-	TRBJ1-3	CASSSGGGNTIYF	TGTGCCAGCAGCTCAGGGGGAGGAAACACCATATATTTT
TRBV2	TRBD1	few	TRBJ2-7	CASILHPSGGLGEQYF	TGTGCCAGCATCCTCCACCCCTCAGGGGGCCTTGGCGAGCAGTACTTC
TRBV6-4	-	few	TRBJ2-6	CASSPGGSSGANVLTF	TGTGCCAGCAGTCCTGGGGGCAGCTCTGGGGCCAACGTCCTGACTTTC
TRBV10-2	TRBD2	few	TRBJ2-7	CASSRQARGGSGNYEQYF	TGCGCCAGCAGTAGGCAAGCCCGGGGGGGTAGCGGGAACTACGAGCAGTACTTC
TRBV6-5	TRBD2	-	TRBJ2-7	CASSYGGGSYEQYF	TGTGCCAGCAGTTACGGCGGGGGATCCTACGAGCAGTACTTC
TRBV14	-	-	TRBJ2-7	CASPWTRKKTGECGYEQYF	TGTGCCAGCCCGTGGACGAGAAAAAAGACAGGAGAATGCGGCTACGAGCAGTACTTC
TRBV19	TRBD2	-	TRBJ2-1	CASSIDGTSGRAAHNEQFF	TGTGCCAGTAGTATAGATGGGACTAGCGGGAGGGCCGCCCACAATGAGCAGTTCTTC
TRBV10-3	TRBD2	-	TRBJ2-3	CAIRQTSATDTQYF	TGTGCCATCAGGCAGACTAGCGCCACAGATACGCAGTATTTT
TRBV5-1	-	-	TRBJ1-2	CASSSGGGSYGYTF	TGCGCCAGCAGCTCGGGAGGTGGGAGCTATGGCTACACCTTC
TRBV11-3	TRBD1	-	TRBJ2-7	CASSLAWGRQGSSYEQYF	TGTGCCAGCAGCTTAGCATGGGGACGACAGGGGAGCTCCTACGAGCAGTACTTC